Each of the 4 T cell receptor beta chains below was sequenced from the same sample in a study of blood T cell repertoires in COVID-19. Using immunoSEQ multiplex PCR, the repertoire was profiled, and TCRdb retains in-frame clones only, with some absent. Counted here are tens of thousands of clones, about 82% occurring once; the ten biggest clones make up roughly an eighth. The sample consisted of peripheral blood. The receptors were sampled from a human donor in a cohort sampled during active COVID-19.

The chain links TRBV18 to TRBJ1-2; 7 bases agree with TRBD1. This CDR3 region has 15 residues. The V and J ends lost 6 bases and 3 bases, in that order; junction bases with no gene match: 10. Germline V gives CDR1 KGHSH, CDR2 LQKENI. The CDR3 reads CASSPPGQLDYGYTF. CDR3 bases: TGTGCCAGCTCTCCGCCGGGACAGCTCGACTATGGCTACACCTTC.

This clone was found once. The chain carries TRBV5-1 and TRBJ1-2, with D possibly being TRBD1 (6 bases). The V end was cut by 1 base, the J end by 4 bases, with 11 bases between. Germline V lookup: CDR1 SGHRS, CDR2 YFSETQ. There are 14 residues in the CDR3. The CDR3 nucleotides are TGCGCCAGCAGCTTGTTACAGGGACCCTATGGCTACACCTTC. Its translation is CASSLLQGPYGYTF.

The V call is TRBV28, the J call TRBJ2-1; 8 bases map to TRBD2. The CDR3 extends over 13 amino acids. J gave up 7 bases and V 5 bases, and 4 bases lay outside the gene matches. Germline V gene sequence: CDR1 MDHEN, CDR2 SYDVKM. The CDR3 reads CASSPGLANEQFF. The CDR3 DNA is TGTGCCAGCAGTCCCGGACTAGCTAATGAGCAGTTCTTC.

This clone was seen a few times. The chain uses TRBV30 and TRBJ2-5; TRBD1 is a possible D gene (5 bases). The CDR3 consists of 12 residues. Germline CDR1 and CDR2: GTSNPN and SVGIG (reference sequence). Trimming removed 4 bases at V and 4 bases at J, with 10 bases between. The CDR3 is CAWTGSLETQYF. Here the CDR3 DNA reads TGTGCCTGGACAGGGTCGCTAGAGACCCAGTACTTC.